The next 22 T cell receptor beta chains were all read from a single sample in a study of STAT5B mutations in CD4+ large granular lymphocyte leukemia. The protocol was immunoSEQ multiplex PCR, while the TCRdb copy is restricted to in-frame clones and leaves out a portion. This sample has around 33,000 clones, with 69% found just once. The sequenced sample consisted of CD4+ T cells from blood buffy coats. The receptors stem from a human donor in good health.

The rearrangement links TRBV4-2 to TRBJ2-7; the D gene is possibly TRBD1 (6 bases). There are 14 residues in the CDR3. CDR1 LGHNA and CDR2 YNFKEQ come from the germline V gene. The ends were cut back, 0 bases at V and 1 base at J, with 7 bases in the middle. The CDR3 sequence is CASSQDGQSYEQYF. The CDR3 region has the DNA TGTGCCAGCAGCCAAGACGGACAGTCCTACGAGCAGTACTTC.

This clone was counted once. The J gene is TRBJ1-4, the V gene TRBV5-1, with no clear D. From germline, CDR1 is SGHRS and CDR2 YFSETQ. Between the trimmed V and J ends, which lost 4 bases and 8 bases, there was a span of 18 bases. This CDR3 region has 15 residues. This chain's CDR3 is CASSPAGFGREKLFF. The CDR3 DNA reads TGCGCCAGCAGCCCGGCCGGGTTTGGGAGAGAAAAACTGTTTTTT.

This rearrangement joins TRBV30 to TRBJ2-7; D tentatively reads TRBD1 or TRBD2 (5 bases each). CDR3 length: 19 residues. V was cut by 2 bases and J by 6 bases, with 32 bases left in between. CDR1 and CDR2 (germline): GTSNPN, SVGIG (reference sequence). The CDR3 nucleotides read TGTGCCTGGAGTAAGCCCTCCCGGGGACCGGGTTTTAGGCCAGGCGAGCAGTACTTC. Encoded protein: CAWSKPSRGPGFRPGEQYF.

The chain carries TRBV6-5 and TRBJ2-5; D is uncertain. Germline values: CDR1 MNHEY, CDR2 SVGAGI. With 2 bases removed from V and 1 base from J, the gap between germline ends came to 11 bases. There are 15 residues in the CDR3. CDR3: CASSYQLRPQETQYF. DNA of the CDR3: TGTGCCAGCAGTTACCAGCTCAGGCCCCAAGAGACCCAGTACTTC.

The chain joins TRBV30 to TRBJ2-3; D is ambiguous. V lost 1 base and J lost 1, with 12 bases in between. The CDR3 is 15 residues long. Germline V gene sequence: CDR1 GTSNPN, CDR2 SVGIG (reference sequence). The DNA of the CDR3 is TGTGCCTGGAGTGCTACCGGCGGACGCACAGATACGCAGTATTTT. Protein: CAWSATGGRTDTQYF. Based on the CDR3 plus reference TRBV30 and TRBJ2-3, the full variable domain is SQTIHQWPATLVQPVGSPLSLECTVEGTSNPNLYWYRQAAGRGLQLLFYSVGIGQISSEVPQNLSASRPQDRQFILSSKKLLLSDSGFYLCAWSATGGRTDTQYFGPGTRLTVL.

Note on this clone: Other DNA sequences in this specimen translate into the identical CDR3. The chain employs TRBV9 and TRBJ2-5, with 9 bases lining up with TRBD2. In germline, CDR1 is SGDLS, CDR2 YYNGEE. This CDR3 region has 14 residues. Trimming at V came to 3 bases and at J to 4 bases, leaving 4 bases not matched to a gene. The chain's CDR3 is CASSASGGRETQYF. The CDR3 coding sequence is TGTGCCAGCAGCGCCAGCGGGGGGCGAGAGACCCAGTACTTC.

The CDR3 coding sequence is TGTGCCAGCAGCCCCGCAGGGTACGAGCAGTACTTC. Protein product: CASSPAGYEQYF. V usage is TRBV28 and J usage is TRBJ2-7; maybe TRBD1 (5 bases). V was clipped by 6 bases and J by 4 bases, with 10 bases between them. The CDR3 loop spans 12 amino acids. The germline V gene has CDR1 MDHEN and CDR2 SYDVKM.

The CDR3 coding sequence is TGTGCCAGCAGCTTGGGAGCGGGGCGCCGTGGCTCCTACGAGCAGTACTTC. It specifies CASSLGAGRRGSYEQYF. The genes are TRBV5-6 and TRBJ2-7; TRBD2 matches at 7 bases. Per the germline V gene, CDR1 is SGHDT and CDR2 is YYEEEE. The CDR3 sequence is 17 residues long. Losses at the gene ends were 0 bases for V and 0 bases for J; bases not matched to a gene: 9.

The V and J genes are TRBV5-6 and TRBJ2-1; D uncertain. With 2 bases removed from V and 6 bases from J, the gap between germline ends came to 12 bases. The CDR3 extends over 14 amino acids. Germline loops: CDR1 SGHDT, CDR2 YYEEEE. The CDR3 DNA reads TGTGCCAGCAGCTTCCGAGTGCCGGTCAATGAGCAGTTCTTC. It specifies CASSFRVPVNEQFF.

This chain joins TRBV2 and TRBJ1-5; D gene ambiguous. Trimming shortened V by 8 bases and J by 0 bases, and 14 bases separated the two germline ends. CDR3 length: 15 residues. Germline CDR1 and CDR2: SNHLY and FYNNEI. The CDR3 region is CASGGLILSNQPQHF. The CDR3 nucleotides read TGTGCCAGCGGCGGCTTAATACTTAGCAATCAGCCCCAGCATTTT.

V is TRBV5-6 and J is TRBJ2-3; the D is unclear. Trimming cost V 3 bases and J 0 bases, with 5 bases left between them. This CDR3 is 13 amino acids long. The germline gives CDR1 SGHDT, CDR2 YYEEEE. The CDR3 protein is CASSSVSTDTQYF. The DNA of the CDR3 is TGTGCCAGCAGCTCTGTCAGCACAGATACGCAGTATTTT.

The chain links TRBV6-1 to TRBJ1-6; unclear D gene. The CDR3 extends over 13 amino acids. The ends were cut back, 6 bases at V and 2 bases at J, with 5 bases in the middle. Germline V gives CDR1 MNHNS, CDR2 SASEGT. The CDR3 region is CASSLTYNSPLHF. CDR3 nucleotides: TGTGCCAGCAGCCTTACCTATAATTCACCCCTCCACTTT.

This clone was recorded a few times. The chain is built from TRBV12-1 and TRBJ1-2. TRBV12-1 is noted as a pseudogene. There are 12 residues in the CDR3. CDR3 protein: CASSPDAYGYTF. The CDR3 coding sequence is TGTGCCAGCAGCCCCGACGCCTATGGCTACACCTTC.

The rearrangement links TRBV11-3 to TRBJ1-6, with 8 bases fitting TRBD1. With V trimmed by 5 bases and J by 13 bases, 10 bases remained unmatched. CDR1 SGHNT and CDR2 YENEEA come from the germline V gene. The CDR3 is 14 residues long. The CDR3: CASSRGQGRAPLHF. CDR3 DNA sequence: TGTGCCAGCAGCCGAGGACAGGGCCGAGCTCCCCTCCACTTT.

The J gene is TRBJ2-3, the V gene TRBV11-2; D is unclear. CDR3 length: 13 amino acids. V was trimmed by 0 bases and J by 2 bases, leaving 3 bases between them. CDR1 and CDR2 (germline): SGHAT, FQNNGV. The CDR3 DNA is TGTGCCAGCAGCTTAGAGGTCACAGATACGCAGTATTTT. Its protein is CASSLEVTDTQYF.

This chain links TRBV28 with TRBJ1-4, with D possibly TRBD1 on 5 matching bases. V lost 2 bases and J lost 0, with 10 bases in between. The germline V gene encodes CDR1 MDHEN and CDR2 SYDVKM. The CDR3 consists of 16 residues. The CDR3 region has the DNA TGTGCCAGCAGTTTAAAGGGACTGGCAACTAATGAAAAACTGTTTTTT. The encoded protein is CASSLKGLATNEKLFF.

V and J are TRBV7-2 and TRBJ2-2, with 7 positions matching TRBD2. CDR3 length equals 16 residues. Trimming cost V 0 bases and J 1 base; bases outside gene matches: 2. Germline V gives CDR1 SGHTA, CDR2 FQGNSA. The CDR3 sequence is CASSLAQRGNTGELFF. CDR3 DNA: TGTGCCAGCAGCTTAGCCCAGCGGGGGAACACCGGGGAGCTGTTTTTT.

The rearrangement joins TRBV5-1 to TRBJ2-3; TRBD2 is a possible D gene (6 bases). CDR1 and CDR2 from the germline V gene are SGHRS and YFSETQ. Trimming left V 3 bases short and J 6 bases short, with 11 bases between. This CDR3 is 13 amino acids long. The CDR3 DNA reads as TGCGCCAGCAGCTGGGGTCGGGGGGATACGCAGTATTTT. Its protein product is CASSWGRGDTQYF.

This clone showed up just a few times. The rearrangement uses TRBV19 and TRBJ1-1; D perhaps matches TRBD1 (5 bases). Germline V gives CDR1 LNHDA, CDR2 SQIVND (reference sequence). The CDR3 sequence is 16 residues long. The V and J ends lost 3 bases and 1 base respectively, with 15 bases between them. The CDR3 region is CASSIQFLGGNTEAFF. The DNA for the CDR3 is TGTGCCAGTAGTATCCAATTTTTGGGGGGGAACACTGAAGCTTTCTTT. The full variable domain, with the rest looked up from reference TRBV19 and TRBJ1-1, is DGGITQSPKYLFRKEGQNVTLSCEQNLNHDAMYWYRQDPGQGLRLIYYSQIVNDFQKGDIAEGYSVSREKKESFPLTVTSAQKNPTAFYLCASSIQFLGGNTEAFFGQGTRLTVV.

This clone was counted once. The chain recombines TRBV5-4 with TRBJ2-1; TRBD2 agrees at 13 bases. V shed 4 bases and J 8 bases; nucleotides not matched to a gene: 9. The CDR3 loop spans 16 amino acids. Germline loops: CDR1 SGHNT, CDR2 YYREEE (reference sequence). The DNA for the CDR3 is TGTGCCAGCAGCCACAGACTAGCGGGGGGCATAGATGAGCAGTTCTTC. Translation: CASSHRLAGGIDEQFF.

CDR3 amino acids: CASSHVGGQETQYF. The CDR3 DNA follows: TGTGCCAGCAGCCATGTGGGGGGTCAGGAGACCCAGTACTTC. This chain joins TRBV4-2 and TRBJ2-5, with a weak D call TRBD2 (6 bases). V was shortened by 3 bases and J by 5 bases, with 13 bases between the two germline ends. CDR3 length: 14 amino acids. Germline CDR1 and CDR2: LGHNA and YNFKEQ.

Here the CDR3 reads CASSLRQVTDTQYF. In nucleotides, the CDR3 is TGTGCCAGCAGCTTGAGGCAAGTAACAGATACGCAGTATTTT. The chain has TRBV5-5 and TRBJ2-3; D is ambiguous. This CDR3 has 14 residues. Germline V CDR1 and CDR2: SGHKS, YYEKEE (reference sequence). V gave up 1 base and J gave up 3 bases, with 9 bases separating them.